These T cell receptor beta chains were read from a single sample in a study of vaccination and CD4 T cells after COVID-19. MiXCR, run by TCRdb on the PCR reads, gives a single entry per CDR3 protein. The table includes 15,000 to 20,000 distinct CDR3 sequences, 30% to 40% detected once. These receptors have no identified antigens. Input material: cultured CD4+ T cells from blood. These receptors were collected from a human donor with COVID-19. CDR3s include the opening cysteine and the closing phenylalanine or tryptophan. The D gene is left open where the match is weak. Only part of the rows carry a size: once, few, many, or a class if the clone is expanded.

V	size	J	D	DNA	CDR3
TRBV2	-	TRBJ1-6	TRBD1	TGTGCCAGCAAGGGACAGGGAAATTCACCCCTCCACTTT	CASKGQGNSPLHF
TRBV7-2	-	TRBJ1-6	-	TGTGCCAGCAGCTTAGGGGTTTCCGGTTCACCCCTCCACTTT	CASSLGVSGSPLHF
TRBV15	-	TRBJ1-1	-	TGTGCCACCAGCAGAGATATGAGTAGAGGGGGGATTAACACTGAAGCTTTCTTT	CATSRDMSRGGINTEAFF
TRBV6-1	-	TRBJ2-5	TRBD2	TGTGCCATTAAGCGGGGGGCCTCCCCGGGGGAGACCCAGTACTTC	CAIKRGASPGETQYF
TRBV20-1	few	TRBJ1-5	-	TGCAGTGCTAGACCACCGGGGGCGGGGGATAGCAATCAGCCCCAGCATTTT	CSARPPGAGDSNQPQHF
TRBV20-1	-	TRBJ2-7	-	TGCAGTGCCTCAACCGACTACGAGCAGTACTTC	CSASTDYEQYF
TRBV20-1	-	TRBJ2-7	TRBD1	TGCAGTGCTAGAGATCTCAGGACAGGGTACGAGCAGTACTTC	CSARDLRTGYEQYF
TRBV15	few	TRBJ1-5	-	TGTGCCACCAGCAGAGCCGTCAGCCTCTTAACACATCAGCCCCAGCATTTT	CATSRAVSLLTHQPQHF
TRBV7-9	few	TRBJ1-1	TRBD1	TGTGCCAGCAGCGCATACAGGGGGGCGAACACTGAAGCTTTCTTT	CASSAYRGANTEAFF
TRBV28	-	TRBJ1-5	-	TGTGCCAGCAGTTTGGGGGCTCAGCCCCAGCATTTT	CASSLGAQPQHF
TRBV30	-	TRBJ2-7	-	TGTGCCTGGAGTTTAGGACTACCTCGCGAGCAGTACTTC	CAWSLGLPREQYF
TRBV6-5	-	TRBJ1-2	-	TGTGCCAGCAGTTACGGGCAGGGAGACGGCTACACCTTC	CASSYGQGDGYTF
TRBV24-1	once	TRBJ2-1	-	TGTGCCACCAGTGATTTCTCAGGTTACAATGAGCAGTTCTTC	CATSDFSGYNEQFF
TRBV6-4	-	TRBJ2-3	-	TGTGCCAGCAGTGACTCTGGCGATACGCAGTATTTT	CASSDSGDTQYF
TRBV19	-	TRBJ2-1	TRBD1	TGTGCCAGTAGTCAAGGACAGGGGGCTTGGAATGAGCAGTTCTTC	CASSQGQGAWNEQFF
TRBV20-1	few	TRBJ1-5	-	TGCAGTGCTAGACCCCTCCAGGGATCCTATCAGCCCCAGCATTTT	CSARPLQGSYQPQHF
TRBV20-1	few	TRBJ2-5	TRBD2	TGCAGTGCTAGAGACCCTAGCGGGGGGGTAGAGACCCAGTACTTC	CSARDPSGGVETQYF